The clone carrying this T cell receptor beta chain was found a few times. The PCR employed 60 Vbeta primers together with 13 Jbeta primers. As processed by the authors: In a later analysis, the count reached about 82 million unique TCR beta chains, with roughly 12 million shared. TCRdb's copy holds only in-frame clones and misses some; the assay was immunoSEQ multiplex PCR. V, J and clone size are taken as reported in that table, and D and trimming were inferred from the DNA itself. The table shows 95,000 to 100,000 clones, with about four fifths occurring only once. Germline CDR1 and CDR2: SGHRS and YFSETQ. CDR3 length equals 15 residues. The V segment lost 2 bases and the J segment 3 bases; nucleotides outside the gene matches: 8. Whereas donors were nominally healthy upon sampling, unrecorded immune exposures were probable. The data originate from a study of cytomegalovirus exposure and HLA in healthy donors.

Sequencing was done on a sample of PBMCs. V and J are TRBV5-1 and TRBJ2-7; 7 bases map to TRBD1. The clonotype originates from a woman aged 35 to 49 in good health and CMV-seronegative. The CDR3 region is CASSLGQVQNYEQYF. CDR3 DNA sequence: TGCGCCAGCAGCTTAGGACAGGTCCAAAACTACGAGCAGTACTTC.